The TCR beta chain described here comes from a study of radiotherapy plus CTLA-4 blockade in lung cancer. Per the germline V gene, CDR1 is LGHNT and CDR2 is FRNRAP. V was trimmed by 3 bases and J by 3 bases, leaving 23 bases between them. The CDR3 sequence is 19 residues long. Using immunoSEQ multiplex PCR, the repertoire was profiled, and TCRdb retains in-frame clones only, with some absent. The table has approximately 47,000 clones, roughly 80% seen once; the top ten hold approximately 3.3%. Sequenced here: peripheral blood, sampled from a patient treated with radiotherapy plus ipilimumab. The clonotype was recovered from a human donor with non-small cell lung cancer who had stable disease on radiotherapy plus ipilimumab. The V gene is TRBV12-5, the J gene TRBJ2-2, with D perhaps TRBD1 (7 bases). The chain's CDR3 is CASGFIPGGGQKYTGELFF. The DNA of the CDR3 is TGTGCTAGTGGTTTCATACCCGGAGGGGGACAGAAGTACACCGGGGAGCTGTTTTTT.